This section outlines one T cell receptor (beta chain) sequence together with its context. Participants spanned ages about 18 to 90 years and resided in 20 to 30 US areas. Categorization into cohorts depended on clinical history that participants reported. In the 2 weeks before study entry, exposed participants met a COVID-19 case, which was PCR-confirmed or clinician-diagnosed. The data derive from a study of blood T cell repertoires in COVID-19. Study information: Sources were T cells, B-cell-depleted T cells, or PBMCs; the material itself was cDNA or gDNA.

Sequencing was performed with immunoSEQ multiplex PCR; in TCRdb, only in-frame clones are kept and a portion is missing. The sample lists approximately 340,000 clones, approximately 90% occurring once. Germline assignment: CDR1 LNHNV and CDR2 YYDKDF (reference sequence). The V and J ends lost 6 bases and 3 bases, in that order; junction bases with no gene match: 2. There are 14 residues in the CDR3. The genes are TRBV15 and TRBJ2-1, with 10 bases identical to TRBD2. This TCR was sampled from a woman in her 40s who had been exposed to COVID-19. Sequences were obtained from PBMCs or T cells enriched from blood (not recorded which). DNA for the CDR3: TGTGCCACCAGAACTAGCGGGATCTACAATGAGCAGTTCTTC. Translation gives CATRTSGIYNEQFF.